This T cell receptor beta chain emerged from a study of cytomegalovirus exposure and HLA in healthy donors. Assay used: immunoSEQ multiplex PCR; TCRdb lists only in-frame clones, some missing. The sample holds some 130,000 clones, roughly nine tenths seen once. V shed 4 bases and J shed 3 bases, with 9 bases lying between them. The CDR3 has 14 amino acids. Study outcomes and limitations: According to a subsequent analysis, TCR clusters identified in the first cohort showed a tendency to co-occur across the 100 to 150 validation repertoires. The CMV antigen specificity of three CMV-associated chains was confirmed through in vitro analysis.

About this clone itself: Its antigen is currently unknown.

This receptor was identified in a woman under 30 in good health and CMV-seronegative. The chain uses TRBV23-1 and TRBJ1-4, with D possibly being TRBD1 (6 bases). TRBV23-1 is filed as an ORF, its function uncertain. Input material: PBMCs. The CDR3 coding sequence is TGCGCCAGCAGTCGGACAGACGCTAATGAAAAACTGTTTTTT. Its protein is CASSRTDANEKLFF.